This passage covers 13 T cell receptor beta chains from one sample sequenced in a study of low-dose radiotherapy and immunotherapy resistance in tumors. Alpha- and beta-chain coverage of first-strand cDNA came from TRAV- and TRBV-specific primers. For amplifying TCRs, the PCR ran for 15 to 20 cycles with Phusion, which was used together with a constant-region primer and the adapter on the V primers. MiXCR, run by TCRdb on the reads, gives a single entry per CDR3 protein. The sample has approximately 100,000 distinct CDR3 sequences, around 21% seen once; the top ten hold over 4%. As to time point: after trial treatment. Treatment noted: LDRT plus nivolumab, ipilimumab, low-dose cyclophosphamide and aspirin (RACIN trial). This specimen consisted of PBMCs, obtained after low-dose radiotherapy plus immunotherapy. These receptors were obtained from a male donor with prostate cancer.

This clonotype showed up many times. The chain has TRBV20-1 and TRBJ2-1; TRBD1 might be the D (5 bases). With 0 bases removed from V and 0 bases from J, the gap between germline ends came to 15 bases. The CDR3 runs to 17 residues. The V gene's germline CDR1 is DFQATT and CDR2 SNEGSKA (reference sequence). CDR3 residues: CSARDPKGASSYNEQFF. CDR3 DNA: TGCAGTGCTAGAGATCCAAAAGGGGCTAGCTCCTACAATGAGCAGTTCTTC.

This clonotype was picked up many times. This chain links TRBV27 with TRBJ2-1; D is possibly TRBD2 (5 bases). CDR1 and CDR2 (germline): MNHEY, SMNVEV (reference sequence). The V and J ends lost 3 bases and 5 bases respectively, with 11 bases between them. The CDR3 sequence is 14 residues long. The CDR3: CASSFPGNHNEQFF. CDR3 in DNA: TGTGCCAGCAGTTTCCCGGGAAATCACAATGAGCAGTTCTTC.

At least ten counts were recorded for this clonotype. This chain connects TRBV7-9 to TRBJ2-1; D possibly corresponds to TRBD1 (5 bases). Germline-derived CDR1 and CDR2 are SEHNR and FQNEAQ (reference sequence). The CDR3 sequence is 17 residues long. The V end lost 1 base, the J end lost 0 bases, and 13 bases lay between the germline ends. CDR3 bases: TGTGCCAGCAGCTTAGGTGGACGGACATACTCCTACAATGAGCAGTTCTTC. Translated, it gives CASSLGGRTYSYNEQFF.

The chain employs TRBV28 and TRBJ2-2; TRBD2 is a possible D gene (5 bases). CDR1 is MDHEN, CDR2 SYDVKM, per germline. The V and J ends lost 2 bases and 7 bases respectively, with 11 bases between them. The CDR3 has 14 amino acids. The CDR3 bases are TGTGCCAGCAGTTTAGCGAGGGAAGTCGGGGAGCTGTTTTTT. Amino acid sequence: CASSLAREVGELFF.

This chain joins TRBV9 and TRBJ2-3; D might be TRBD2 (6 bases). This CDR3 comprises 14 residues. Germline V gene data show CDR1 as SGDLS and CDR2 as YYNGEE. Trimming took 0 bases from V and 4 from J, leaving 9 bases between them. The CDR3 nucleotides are TGTGCCAGCAGCGTAGACTGGAGGGCAGATACGCAGTATTTT. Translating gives CASSVDWRADTQYF.

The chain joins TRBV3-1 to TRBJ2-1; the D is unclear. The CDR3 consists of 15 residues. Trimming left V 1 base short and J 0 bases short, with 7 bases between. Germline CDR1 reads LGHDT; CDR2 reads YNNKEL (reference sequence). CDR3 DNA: TGTGCCAGCAGCCAAGGGGCCTACTCCTACAATGAGCAGTTCTTC. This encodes CASSQGAYSYNEQFF.

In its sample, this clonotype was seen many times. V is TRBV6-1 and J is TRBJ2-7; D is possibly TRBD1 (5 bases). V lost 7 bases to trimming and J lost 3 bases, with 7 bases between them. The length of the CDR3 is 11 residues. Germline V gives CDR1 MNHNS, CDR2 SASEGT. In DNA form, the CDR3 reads TGTGCCAGCACCGACAGCTACGAGCAGTACTTC. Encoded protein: CASTDSYEQYF.

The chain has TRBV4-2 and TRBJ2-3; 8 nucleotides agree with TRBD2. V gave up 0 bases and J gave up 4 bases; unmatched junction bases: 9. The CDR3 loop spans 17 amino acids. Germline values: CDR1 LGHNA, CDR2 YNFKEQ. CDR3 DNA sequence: TGTGCCAGCAGCCAAGATTGGACGGGGGGGCCGTCAGATACGCAGTATTTT. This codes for CASSQDWTGGPSDTQYF.

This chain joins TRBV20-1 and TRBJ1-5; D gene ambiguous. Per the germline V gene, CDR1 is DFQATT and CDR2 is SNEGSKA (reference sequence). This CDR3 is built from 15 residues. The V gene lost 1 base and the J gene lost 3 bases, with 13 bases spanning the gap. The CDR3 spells CSARVYTPYNQPQHF. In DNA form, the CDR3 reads TGCAGTGCTAGAGTATACACGCCATACAATCAGCCCCAGCATTTT.

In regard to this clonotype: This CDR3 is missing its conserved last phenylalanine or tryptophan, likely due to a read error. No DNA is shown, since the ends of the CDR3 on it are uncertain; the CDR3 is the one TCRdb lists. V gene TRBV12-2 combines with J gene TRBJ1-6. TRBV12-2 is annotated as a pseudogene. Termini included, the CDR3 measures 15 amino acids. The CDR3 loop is CASRPKCQDGFTPPL.

The CDR3 coding sequence is TGTGCCAGCACCAGCGGTGGGAGCAATCAGCCCCAGCATTTT. Translating it yields CASTSGGSNQPQHF. The chain joins TRBV6-5 to TRBJ1-5, with D uncertain. The V end lost 7 bases, the J end lost 1 base, and 11 bases lay between the germline ends. The CDR3 has 14 residues. Germline CDR1 reads MNHEY; CDR2 reads SVGAGI.

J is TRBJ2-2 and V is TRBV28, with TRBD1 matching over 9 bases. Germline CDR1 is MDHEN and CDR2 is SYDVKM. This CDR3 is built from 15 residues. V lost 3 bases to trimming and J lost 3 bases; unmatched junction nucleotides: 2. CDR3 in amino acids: CASSLGDRDTGELFF. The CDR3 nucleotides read TGTGCCAGCAGTTTGGGGGACAGGGACACCGGGGAGCTGTTTTTT.

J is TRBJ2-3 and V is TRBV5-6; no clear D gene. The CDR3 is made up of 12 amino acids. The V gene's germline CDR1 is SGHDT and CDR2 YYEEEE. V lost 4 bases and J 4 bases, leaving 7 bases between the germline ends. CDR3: CASSRSADTQYF. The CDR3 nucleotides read TGTGCCAGCAGCCGTTCCGCAGATACGCAGTATTTT.